The 2 T cell receptor beta chains given below trace back to one sample, sequenced in a study of cytomegalovirus exposure and HLA in healthy donors. 13 Jbeta primers and 60 Vbeta primers were used for the PCR. TCRdb keeps only in-frame clones here, not all; method: immunoSEQ multiplex PCR. The data contain about 160,000 clones, approximately 80% of them singletons. The sample was PBMCs. Receptors were obtained from a woman aged 45 to 65 in good health and CMV-seronegative.

The chain couples TRBV14 to TRBJ2-7; 8 nucleotides agree with TRBD2. In germline, CDR1 is SGHDN, CDR2 FVKESK. J lost 0 bases, V lost 8 bases, and 6 bases had no gene match. This CDR3 spans 14 amino acids. The CDR3 coding sequence is TGTGCCAGCCGTAGCGGGGCCAACTCCTACGAGCAGTACTTC. Translation gives CASRSGANSYEQYF.

In DNA, the CDR3 is TGTGCCAGTAGTATAGTCAGTCCTTTCTATGGCTACACCTTC. Translated, it gives CASSIVSPFYGYTF. V is TRBV19 and J is TRBJ1-2; unclear D gene. Trimming pared 1 base from V and 4 bases from J, leaving 10 bases between. CDR3 size: 14 residues. Germline V lookup: CDR1 LNHDA, CDR2 SQIVND (reference sequence).